The rows below give T cell receptor beta chains drawn from one sample of a study of shared clonotypes between healthy human individuals. Using immunoSEQ multiplex PCR, the repertoire was profiled, and TCRdb retains in-frame clones only, with some absent. The sample records around 2,000,000 clones, over 85% being singletons. The sample comprised naive CD8+ T cells sorted from blood. The receptors were gathered from a man younger than 35 in good health. Each CDR3 is given without its conserved first and last residue. Fields, in order: clone size, V gene, CDR3 length, J gene, CDR3 protein. Only part of the rows carry a size: once, few, many, or a class if the clone is expanded.

-	TRBV10-1	11	TRBJ1-1	ASSPGGNTEAF
-	TRBV10-1	9	TRBJ2-2	ASGSTGELF
-	TRBV27	13	TRBJ1-2	ASSPGQGANYGYT
once	TRBV28	12	TRBJ2-1	ASNLAGGIYEQF
-	TRBV5-1	12	TRBJ2-7	ASSQRGFSYEQY
-	TRBV13	11	TRBJ2-7	ASSPGTNGQQY
-	TRBV6-1	20	TRBJ2-7	ASSERGWALAVPYDSSYEQY
-	TRBV5-1	13	TRBJ2-1	ASSWTSGAYNEQF
-	TRBV13	11	TRBJ2-3	ASSLAQGDTQY
once	TRBV6-8	14	TRBJ2-3	ASSLIVGYLADTQY
-	TRBV18	13	TRBJ2-7	ASSPPLAPAYEQY
-	TRBV4-1	9	TRBJ2-1	ASSQTYEQF
-	TRBV11-2	12	TRBJ1-2	ASSLDASLYGYT
-	TRBV5-1	12	TRBJ1-4	ASSLERTAEKLF
-	TRBV4-3	13	TRBJ2-7	ASSQERGGTYEQY
-	TRBV4-2	12	TRBJ1-4	ASSQDWGEGELF
few	TRBV10-3	9	TRBJ2-7	AISETYEQY
-	TRBV7-9	12	TRBJ2-3	ASSQTPPTDTQY
-	TRBV9	13	TRBJ2-7	ASSEGGQGSYEQY
-	TRBV11-1	12	TRBJ2-7	ASSLIGPSGGQY
once	TRBV7-9	13	TRBJ2-5	ASSLPTGRQETQY
-	TRBV30	12	TRBJ1-3	AWRVEGWGNTIY
few	TRBV7-8	13	TRBJ1-6	ASSLGTSYNSPLH
-	TRBV15	12	TRBJ1-1	ATSRVGVNTEAF
-	TRBV7-9	10	TRBJ2-7	ASSNRGHEQY
-	TRBV18	14	TRBJ2-5	ASSETGTELRETQY
-	TRBV30	10	-	AWSVMGDEQY
-	TRBV2	13	TRBJ2-1	ASSEGTSSTSEQF
-	TRBV11-2	12	TRBJ2-5	ASSFLAEQETQY
-	TRBV6-1	13	TRBJ2-7	ASSEDPLAAYEQY
-	TRBV7-8	14	TRBJ2-7	ASSLGASGSSYEQY
-	TRBV11-2	11	TRBJ1-1	ASSPGLNTEAF
once	TRBV4-1	12	TRBJ1-1	ASSQEGQGTEAF
-	TRBV7-8	14	TRBJ2-3	ASTIAGTGVADTQY
-	TRBV11-2	12	TRBJ1-3	ASSETGTGNTIY
-	TRBV19	13	TRBJ1-6	ASSIEVVGNSPLH
-	TRBV4-1	14	TRBJ2-5	ASSVSGRGGKETQY